This T cell receptor beta chain comes out of a study of tumor and adjacent non-tumor tissue in lung cancer. Whole-study results and caveats: Tumor tissue had significantly higher TCR diversity than normal lung. Patients with more diverse tumor TCRs had worse survival.

The template was RNA from unsorted bulk tissue. Between August and November 2014, newly diagnosed, chemotherapy-naive lung cancer patients underwent thoracic surgery in China. Germline assignment: CDR1 SQVTM and CDR2 ANQGSEA. This CDR3 has 16 residues. As to this clonotype: Antigen: not known.

Three rounds of nested PCR, following a modified ARM-PCR protocol, produced the TCRbeta library. Using its own MiXCR run on the multiplex PCR reads, TCRdb lists one record per CDR3 protein. The profile shows about 93,000 distinct CDR3 sequences, about 72% of them singletons. This TCR came from a man in his 60s with non-small cell lung cancer. The sequenced sample consisted of lung tumor tissue. The V call is TRBV29-1, the J call TRBJ2-3; 8 bases agree with TRBD2. CDR3 loop: CSVKGRASGSTDTQYF. The DNA for the CDR3 is TGCAGTGTTAAAGGCAGAGCTAGCGGGAGCACAGATACGCAGTATTTT.